This T cell receptor (beta chain) was captured in a study of cytomegalovirus exposure and HLA in healthy donors. Study-level findings and limits: Reports indicate that TCR beta sequences accurately predicted the HLA-A and HLA-B alleles of most subjects. Within an earlier analysis, most TCR beta V segments proved productive either about 87% or about 30% of the time. Excluded were some V segments that proved indistinguishable, including TRBV6-2 and TRBV6-3.

60 Vbeta and 13 Jbeta primers were used in PCR. Only in-frame clones appear in the TCRdb table, and some are missing; sequencing was by immunoSEQ multiplex PCR. Here the sample spans approximately 140,000 clones, 61% being singletons. Germline V gene lookup returns CDR1 LNHNV and CDR2 YYDKDF (reference sequence). Trimming cost V 2 bases and J 0 bases; bases outside gene matches: 3. The CDR3 contains 15 residues. In regard to this clone: Its antigen is unknown.

The source is a male donor in good health and CMV-seronegative. J is TRBJ1-1 and V is TRBV15; 7 nucleotides agree with TRBD1. Sequenced input: PBMCs. DNA for the CDR3: TGTGCCACCAGCAGATCGACAGGGCTGAACACTGAAGCTTTCTTT. It translates to CATSRSTGLNTEAFF.